This T cell receptor (beta chain) was obtained from a study of T cell changes during pregnancy in multiple sclerosis. Generated by immunoSEQ multiplex PCR, the TCRdb table keeps only in-frame clones and is missing some. The sample has nearly 110,000 clones; about 90% are singletons. V was trimmed by 5 bases and J by 0 bases, leaving 14 bases between them. Germline V gene sequence: CDR1 LNHDA, CDR2 SQIVND (reference sequence). This CDR3 contains 17 residues. The TCR comes from a female donor in good health, enrolled as a control in a pregnancy study. Sequenced here: peripheral blood, sampled in the third trimester of pregnancy. The chain combines TRBV19 with TRBJ1-6, with a tentative D call TRBD1 (6 bases). The CDR3 here is CASSRQGTSSYNSPLHF. For the CDR3, the DNA is TGTGCCAGTAGTCGGCAGGGGACGAGCTCCTATAATTCACCCCTCCACTTT.